The entry that follows covers one T cell receptor beta chain sequence. The data derive from a study of blood T cell repertoires in COVID-19. About the research overall: Both acute and convalescent COVID-19 samples were obtained from the United States, Italy and Spain. T cells, B-cell-depleted T cells, or PBMCs provided the cDNA or gDNA that served as material.

V was pared by 4 bases and J by 2 bases, with 21 bases between. There are 17 residues in the CDR3. From germline, CDR1 is MGHRA and CDR2 YSYEKL. Original analysis: From reference gene primer amplification, estimates of nucleated cell counts were derived. Method: immunoSEQ multiplex PCR; TCRdb's copy keeps in-frame clones and lacks some. That table supplies the V and J calls and clone size; D and trimming were determined from the DNA. The table records around 100,000 clones, 70% to 90% of them present only once. This TCR derives from a human donor in a cohort sampled during active COVID-19. The rearrangement uses TRBV4-1 and TRBJ2-7, with a possible D match to TRBD2 (5 bases). The sample was peripheral blood. CDR3 region: CASSPTSRAVPPYEQYF. The CDR3 DNA is TGCGCCAGCAGCCCTACCTCCAGAGCGGTCCCCCCCTACGAGCAGTACTTC.